This entry describes one T cell receptor beta chain. Per germline, CDR1 SGHRS and CDR2 YFSETQ. This CDR3 has 15 residues. Between the trimmed V and J ends, which lost 0 bases and 0 bases, there was a span of 7 bases. TCRdb itself ran the RT-PCR reads through MiXCR, one entry per CDR3 protein. Of 650,000 to 800,000 distinct CDR3 sequences detected, approximately 15% appear once; the ten largest clones hold just over 3.5%. This TCR came from a female donor in good health, serving as a healthy control. The source material was memory CD4+ T cells from blood. The chain joins TRBV5-1 to TRBJ1-3; no firm D call. The CDR3 here is CASSLGYNSGNTIYF. DNA of the CDR3: TGCGCCAGCAGCTTGGGGTACAACTCTGGAAACACCATATATTTT.